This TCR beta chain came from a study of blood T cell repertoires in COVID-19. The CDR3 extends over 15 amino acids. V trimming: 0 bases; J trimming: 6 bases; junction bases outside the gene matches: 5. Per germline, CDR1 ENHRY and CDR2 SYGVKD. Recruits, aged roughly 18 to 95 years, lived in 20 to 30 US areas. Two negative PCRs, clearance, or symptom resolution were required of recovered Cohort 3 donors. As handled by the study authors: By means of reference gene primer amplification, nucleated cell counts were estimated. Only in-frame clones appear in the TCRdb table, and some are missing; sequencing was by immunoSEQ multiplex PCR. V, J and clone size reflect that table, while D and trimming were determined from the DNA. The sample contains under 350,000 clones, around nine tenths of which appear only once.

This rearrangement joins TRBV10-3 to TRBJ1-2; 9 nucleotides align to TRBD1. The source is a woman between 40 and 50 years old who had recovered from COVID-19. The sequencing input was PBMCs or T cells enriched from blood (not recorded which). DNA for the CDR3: TGTGCCATCAGTGAGTCGCGGGGACAGGGTAATGGCTACACCTTC. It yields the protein CAISESRGQGNGYTF.